Sequencing of this T cell receptor (beta chain) was carried out in a study of T cell responses to AZD1222 COVID-19 vaccine. The data were produced by immunoSEQ multiplex PCR, yet TCRdb's version contains in-frame clones alone and is incomplete. The sample lists 130,000 to 150,000 clones, more than 75% occurring once. The CDR3 length is 13 residues. Deletions cut 6 bases from V and 4 bases from J, with 10 bases between. The chain links TRBV12-3 or TRBV12-4 to TRBJ2-1; TRBD1 might be the D (6 bases). Material: peripheral blood, obtained on day 0 of MenACWY control vaccination. This sequence was found in an adult in good health. The CDR3 bases are TGTGCCAGCAGGGGGGCCGGGTACAATGAGCAGTTCTTC. Its protein product is CASRGAGYNEQFF.